This is a list of T cell receptor beta chains from one sample in a study of T cell responses to AZD1222 COVID-19 vaccine. Profiled with immunoSEQ multiplex PCR; TCRdb holds only in-frame clones, not every one. The sample records roughly 140,000 clones, roughly 92% being singletons. The sequences come from peripheral blood, collected 28 days after the second AZD1222 dose. All receptors come from an adult who received the AZD1222 COVID-19 vaccine. The CDR3 runs from the conserved cysteine through the conserved F or W. D genes are given only for firm matches. A clone size is listed for some rows: how often the clone was seen (once, few, many), or a class if it is expanded.

d_call,clone_size,j_call,v_call,cdr3_aa,cdr3_nt
NA,NA,TRBJ1-1,TRBV11-1,CASSLDRGANTEAFF,TGTGCCAGCAGCTTAGACCGGGGCGCGAACACTGAAGCTTTCTTT
TRBD2,once,TRBJ2-3,TRBV12-5,CASGPTGLAGGPTQYF,TGTGCTAGTGGTCCCACGGGACTAGCGGGAGGACCTACGCAGTATTTT
NA,NA,TRBJ2-2,TRBV6-6,CASRPTYTGELFF,TGTGCCAGCAGACCTACGTACACCGGGGAGCTGTTTTTT
TRBD1,NA,TRBJ2-1,TRBV9,CASSALQGSYNEQFF,TGTGCCAGCAGCGCGCTACAGGGGTCCTACAATGAGCAGTTCTTC
NA,few,TRBJ1-5,TRBV9,CASTLSGDANQPQHF,TGTGCCAGCACTCTATCCGGGGATGCCAATCAGCCCCAGCATTTT
TRBD1,NA,TRBJ2-2,TRBV19,CASSIVLPTGEAGELFF,TGTGCCAGTAGTATCGTCTTACCGACAGGGGAAGCCGGGGAGCTGTTTTTT
NA,NA,TRBJ2-1,TRBV4-3,CASSQRAGTSYNEQFF,TGCGCCAGCAGCCAACGGGCAGGGACCTCCTACAATGAGCAGTTCTTC
NA,NA,TRBJ1-4,TRBV15,CATSSPTNEKLFF,TGTGCCACCAGCAGCCCAACTAATGAAAAACTGTTTTTT
NA,NA,TRBJ1-1,TRBV29-1,CSVAAGSGNTEAFF,TGCAGCGTCGCTGCGGGTAGCGGGAACACTGAAGCTTTCTTT
TRBD1,NA,TRBJ1-2,TRBV3-1/TRBV3-2,CASSQDLMSAGTGVMEDYGYTF,TGTGCCAGCAGCCAAGATCTTATGAGCGCCGGGACAGGGGTGATGGAGGACTATGGCTACACCTTC
NA,NA,TRBJ1-1,TRBV5-1,CASRTNRGGVGDTEAFF,TGCGCCAGCAGAACGAACCGGGGTGGGGTCGGGGACACTGAAGCTTTCTTT
NA,NA,TRBJ1-2,TRBV28,CASSLLAGNGYTF,TGTGCCAGCAGTTTATTAGCAGGGAACGGCTACACCTTC
NA,NA,TRBJ1-3,TRBV28,CASSLLGVAGNTIYF,TGTGCCAGCAGTTTACTGGGGGTAGCGGGAAACACCATATATTTT
NA,few,TRBJ1-1,TRBV9,CASSVRLGHSGTEAFF,TGTGCCAGCAGCGTGAGATTAGGACATTCTGGGACTGAAGCTTTCTTT
TRBD1,few,TRBJ1-4,TRBV10-3,CATRDRGPLTNEKLFF,TGTGCCACCCGAGACAGGGGCCCCTTAACTAATGAAAAACTGTTTTTT
TRBD1,NA,TRBJ1-2,TRBV5-4,CASSPRRQGHGYTF,TGTGCCAGCAGCCCCCGGAGACAGGGCCATGGCTACACCTTC
TRBD1,NA,TRBJ1-2,TRBV19,CASSAGTGVKGGYTF,TGTGCCAGTAGTGCCGGGACAGGGGTTAAGGGTGGCTACACCTTC
NA,once,TRBJ2-1,TRBV28,CASSSSYDEQFF,TGTGCCAGCAGTTCCTCCTATGATGAGCAGTTCTTC
TRBD2,once,TRBJ2-3,TRBV2,CASSEELAASTDTQYF,TGTGCCAGCAGTGAAGAACTAGCGGCTAGCACAGATACGCAGTATTTT
NA,NA,TRBJ2-1,TRBV4-3,CASSQVLSALVEQFF,TGCGCCAGCAGCCAAGTTTTGTCCGCCTTGGTAGAGCAGTTCTTC
NA,NA,TRBJ1-2,TRBV11-2,CASSSRGSGPYGYTF,TGTGCCAGCAGCTCCAGGGGTTCAGGACCCTATGGCTACACCTTC
NA,NA,TRBJ1-2,TRBV5-1,CASSSEQGSYGYTF,TGCGCCAGCAGCTCTGAACAGGGAAGCTATGGCTACACCTTC
NA,NA,TRBJ1-2,TRBV11-2,CASSLAQGNYGYTF,TGTGCCAGCAGCTTAGCACAGGGAAACTATGGCTACACCTTC
TRBD1,once,TRBJ2-5,TRBV5-4,CAQGQVQETQYF,TGTGCCCAAGGACAGGTCCAAGAGACCCAGTACTTC
NA,NA,TRBJ1-4,TRBV10-2,CASSEWGYFNEKLFF,TGCGCCAGCAGTGAGTGGGGGTACTTTAATGAAAAACTGTTTTTT
TRBD2,NA,TRBJ2-1,TRBV7-9,CASLPTGTSGYNEQFF,TGTGCCAGTCTCCCGACCGGGACTAGCGGTTACAATGAGCAGTTCTTC
NA,NA,TRBJ2-5,TRBV7-9,CASSLSSGRGPKETQYF,TGTGCCAGCAGCTTGAGCAGCGGTCGAGGACCCAAAGAGACCCAGTACTTC
TRBD2,NA,TRBJ2-5,TRBV9,CASSAPVSGRGGETQYF,TGTGCCAGCAGCGCCCCCGTTTCGGGGCGGGGGGGAGAGACCCAGTACTTC
NA,NA,TRBJ1-6,TRBV30,CAWSDGSSPLHF,TGTGCCTGGAGTGACGGGAGCTCACCCCTCCACTTT
NA,NA,TRBJ2-4,TRBV3-1/TRBV3-2,CASATDSKNIQYF,TGTGCCAGCGCAACTGACAGCAAAAACATTCAGTACTTC
NA,NA,TRBJ1-3,TRBV2,CASSEEGGSGNTIYF,TGTGCCAGCAGTGAAGAGGGGGGCTCTGGAAACACCATATATTTT
NA,once,TRBJ2-5,TRBV10-3,CAISVDQETQYF,TGTGCCATCAGTGTCGACCAAGAGACCCAGTACTTC
TRBD1,NA,TRBJ1-2,TRBV10-3,CAISSGGTGSDGYGYTF,TGTGCCATCAGTAGCGGAGGGACAGGTTCCGATGGGTATGGCTACACCTTC
NA,NA,TRBJ1-5,TRBV19,CASSIYQDYSNQPQHF,TGTGCCAGTAGCATCTACCAGGATTATAGCAATCAGCCCCAGCATTTT
NA,NA,TRBJ1-5,TRBV7-9,CASSKKGFNQPQHF,TGTGCCAGCAGCAAGAAGGGGTTCAATCAGCCCCAGCATTTT
TRBD1,NA,TRBJ2-7,TRBV18,CASSPGQGDEQYF,TGTGCCAGCTCACCGGGACAGGGAGATGAGCAGTACTTC
NA,NA,TRBJ1-2,TRBV2,CASHGEGYGYTF,TGTGCCAGCCACGGAGAAGGCTACGGCTACACCTTC
NA,NA,TRBJ1-1,TRBV28,CASSIRGALSEAFF,TGTGCCAGCAGTATCCGAGGGGCACTATCCGAAGCTTTCTTT
NA,NA,TRBJ1-1,TRBV2,CASSVGGDTEAFF,TGTGCCAGCAGTGTAGGGGGGGACACTGAAGCTTTCTTT
TRBD2,NA,TRBJ2-7,TRBV6-1,CASSDRLAGFYEQYF,TGTGCCAGCAGTGATAGACTAGCGGGATTTTACGAGCAGTACTTC
NA,NA,TRBJ1-2,TRBV18,CASSPGLRQTFYGYTF,TGTGCCAGCTCACCGGGGCTAAGACAGACGTTCTATGGCTACACCTTC
TRBD1,few,TRBJ1-1,TRBV7-9,CASRNFYRGKGTEAFF,TGTGCCAGCAGAAATTTCTACAGGGGGAAGGGCACTGAAGCTTTCTTT
NA,NA,TRBJ1-1,TRBV5-6,CASSLWGVGEAFF,TGTGCCAGCAGCTTGTGGGGGGTAGGTGAAGCTTTCTTT
TRBD1,NA,TRBJ2-1,TRBV12-3/TRBV12-4,CASGQGGYNEQFF,TGTGCCAGCGGACAGGGTGGGTACAATGAGCAGTTCTTC
NA,NA,TRBJ1-2,TRBV5-1,CASSRTDIGYGYTF,TGCGCCAGCAGCAGGACAGACATCGGCTATGGCTACACCTTC
NA,NA,TRBJ2-7,TRBV10-3,CAITTGEAHEQYF,TGTGCCATTACCACGGGGGAGGCCCACGAGCAGTACTTC
NA,NA,TRBJ1-1,TRBV7-2,CASSHRDGNTEAFF,TGTGCCAGCAGCCACCGGGACGGGAACACTGAAGCTTTCTTT
TRBD1,NA,TRBJ2-1,TRBV3-1/TRBV3-2,CASSRGQRHNEQFF,TGTGCCAGCAGCCGGGGACAGCGCCACAATGAGCAGTTCTTC
NA,NA,TRBJ1-1,TRBV29-1,CSVGRENTEAFF,TGCAGCGTTGGAAGAGAGAACACTGAAGCTTTCTTT
TRBD1,NA,TRBJ2-2,TRBV7-9,CASSSTGKTGELFF,TGTGCCAGCAGCTCGACAGGGAAGACCGGGGAGCTGTTTTTT
NA,NA,TRBJ2-1,TRBV9,CASSVGDTPYNEQFF,TGTGCCAGCAGCGTAGGGGACACACCCTACAATGAGCAGTTCTTC
NA,NA,TRBJ2-1,TRBV19,CASSKRSLASNEQFF,TGTGCCAGTAGTAAACGCTCATTAGCGTCAAATGAGCAGTTCTTC
TRBD1,NA,TRBJ1-1,TRBV2,CASSEGGTARMNTEAFF,TGTGCCAGCAGTGAAGGGGGGACAGCAAGGATGAACACTGAAGCTTTCTTT
NA,once,TRBJ1-2,TRBV6-5,CASTPIQGAYGYTF,TGTGCCAGCACCCCAATCCAGGGCGCTTATGGCTACACCTTC
NA,NA,TRBJ1-2,TRBV21-1,CASIKRASYGYTF,TGTGCCAGCATAAAAAGGGCGTCCTATGGCTACACCTTC
NA,once,TRBJ1-5,TRBV3-1/TRBV3-2,CASSSSFYSNQPQHF,TGTGCCAGCAGCTCCTCCTTTTATAGCAATCAGCCCCAGCATTTT
NA,NA,TRBJ1-3,TRBV5-5,CASSLGADRGNTIYF,TGTGCCAGCAGCTTGGGAGCAGACCGCGGAAACACCATATATTTT
NA,NA,TRBJ1-2,TRBV3-1/TRBV3-2,CASSPTGNYGYTF,TGTGCCAGCAGCCCGACGGGAAACTATGGCTACACCTTC
NA,NA,TRBJ1-4,TRBV6-5,CASSLGAREKLFF,TGTGCCAGCAGTTTGGGGGCTCGGGAAAAACTGTTTTTT
TRBD1,NA,TRBJ1-2,TRBV15,CATSREVRGHMNAGGYTF,TGTGCCACCAGCAGAGAGGTCAGGGGGCATATGAACGCCGGTGGCTACACCTTC